Listed below are T cell receptor beta chains from one sample, sequenced in a study of breast tumors, draining lymph nodes, adjacent tissues. TCRdb used MiXCR to reprocess the multiplex PCR reads, holding one entry per CDR3 protein. Of 60,000 to 75,000 distinct CDR3 sequences in the sample, roughly 59% are singletons; the top ten hold around 19%. The material sequenced was breast tumor tissue. Source of these receptors: a female donor with breast cancer. Some clones in this sample may be carry-over from other donors' samples. Both conserved end residues are part of each CDR3. Each record gives: V gene, clone size, D gene, J gene, CDR3 protein, CDR3 DNA. The D gene is left open where the match is weak. Not every row has a clone size; where given, it reads once, few, many or a size class.

TRBV2,once,.,TRBJ2-7,CASSSGGGPTQQYF,TGTGCCAGCAGCTCAGGTGGGGGACCCACCCAGCAGTACTTC
TRBV29-1,.,TRBD1,TRBJ1-2,CSVRTGLYGYTF,TGCAGCGTGAGGACAGGGCTCTATGGCTACACCTTC
TRBV30,many,TRBD1,TRBJ2-7,CAWSVGQSSYEQYF,TGTGCCTGGAGTGTGGGACAGAGCTCCTACGAGCAGTACTTC
TRBV6-4,.,TRBD2,TRBJ2-3,CASSELAGEADTRYF,TGTGCCAGCAGTGAGCTAGCGGGAGAGGCTGATACGCGGTATTTT
TRBV18,many,TRBD2,TRBJ2-2,CASSPLAGANTGELFF,TGTGCCAGCTCACCCTTAGCGGGGGCGAACACCGGGGAGCTGTTTTTT
TRBV11-3,.,.,TRBJ2-1,CASSIVSYNEQFF,TGTGCCAGTAGTATCGTCTCCTACAATGAGCAGTTCTTC
TRBV28,.,TRBD1,TRBJ2-7,CASSSEDRAYEQYF,TGTGCCAGCAGCTCCGAAGACAGGGCCTACGAGCAGTACTTC
TRBV28,many,.,TRBJ1-6,CASSIGGRSNSPLHF,TGTGCCAGCAGTATCGGTGGGAGGAGCAATTCACCCCTCCACTTT
TRBV20-1,.,.,TRBJ2-1,CSARDRGADTQFF,TGCAGTGCTAGAGATAGGGGTGCAGATACGCAGTTCTTC
TRBV12-3/TRBV12-4,.,.,TRBJ1-5,CASSFGGRYLYSNRPQHF,TGTGCCAGCAGTTTCGGGGGGAGGTATCTTTATAGCAATCGGCCCCAGCATTTT
TRBV10-3,.,.,TRBJ1-6,CAISRGQTNSPLHF,TGTGCCATCAGTCGAGGGCAGACCAATTCACCCCTCCACTTT
TRBV9,.,.,TRBJ2-5,CASSVESNSGETQYF,TGTGCCAGCAGCGTAGAATCCAACTCCGGAGAGACCCAGTACTTC
TRBV10-2,many,.,TRBJ1-5,CASSEPGGGNQPQHF,TGCGCCAGCAGTGAGCCGGGAGGGGGGAATCAGCCCCAGCATTTT
TRBV9,.,.,TRBJ1-3,CASSHRRSSGNTIYF,TGTGCCAGCAGCCATAGGAGGAGCTCTGGAAACACCATATATTTT
TRBV6-2/TRBV6-3,once,TRBD1,TRBJ1-2,CASSSLQGRPTMGYTF,TGTGCCAGCAGTTCCCTACAGGGGAGACCTACTATGGGCTACACCTTC
TRBV24-1,.,.,TRBJ2-3,CATSDSTQGSAVF,TGTGCCACCAGTGATTCGACCCAGGGGTCGGCAGTATTT
TRBV20-1,.,TRBD2,TRBJ2-1,CSALRLAGGSSYNEQFF,TGCAGTGCATTGCGACTAGCGGGAGGGAGCTCCTACAATGAGCAGTTCTTC
TRBV12-3/TRBV12-4,.,.,TRBJ2-2,CASRPGRRGELFF,TGTGCCAGCAGACCAGGACGGCGTGGGGAGCTGTTTTTT
TRBV20-1,many,.,TRBJ2-5,CSARPSGGGQETQYF,TGCAGTGCTAGGCCTAGCGGAGGGGGCCAAGAGACCCAGTACTTC
TRBV6-6,.,TRBD1,TRBJ1-6,CASSRPGQGASHNSPLHF,TGTGCCAGCAGTAGACCGGGACAGGGGGCGTCACATAATTCACCCCTCCACTTT
TRBV19,.,TRBD2,TRBJ2-5,CASSGGAPLETQYF,TGTGCCAGTAGCGGGGGGGCCCCGTTAGAGACCCAGTACTTC
TRBV11-2,many,TRBD2,TRBJ2-2,CASSLGAGGRTGELFF,TGTGCCAGCAGCTTAGGAGCGGGAGGGCGGACCGGGGAGCTGTTTTTT